The 2 T cell receptor beta chains given below trace back to one sample, sequenced in a study of T cells after yellow fever vaccination. Each CDR3 protein is one row after TCRdb ran MiXCR on the 5' RACE reads. Of a few hundred thousand distinct CDR3 sequences listed, about 4.5% are singletons. Sequenced here: PBMCs, sampled 15 days after the yellow fever booster vaccination. The receptors here all came from a man younger than 30 who received the YFV17D yellow fever vaccine.

The CDR3 spells CASSEGVGTEAFF. The CDR3 DNA sequence: TGTGCCAGCAGTGAAGGGGTGGGCACTGAAGCTTTCTTT. The V and J genes are TRBV2 and TRBJ1-1; D not certain. The length of the CDR3 is 13 residues. Germline V gene lookup returns CDR1 SNHLY and CDR2 FYNNEI. Trimming removed 1 base from V and 4 bases from J, with 7 bases in between.

This clonotype has a handful of counts. The rearrangement uses TRBV7-3 and TRBJ2-3; 8 bases are a match to TRBD2. With 4 bases clipped from V and 3 bases from J, the junction kept 12 bases outside the gene matches. The CDR3 spans 17 residues. The germline V gene encodes CDR1 SGHTA and CDR2 FQGTGA. DNA for the CDR3: TGTGCCAGCAGCTCGATCGGGGGGGGCGGAGCGACAGATACGCAGTATTTT. Amino acid sequence: CASSSIGGGGATDTQYF.